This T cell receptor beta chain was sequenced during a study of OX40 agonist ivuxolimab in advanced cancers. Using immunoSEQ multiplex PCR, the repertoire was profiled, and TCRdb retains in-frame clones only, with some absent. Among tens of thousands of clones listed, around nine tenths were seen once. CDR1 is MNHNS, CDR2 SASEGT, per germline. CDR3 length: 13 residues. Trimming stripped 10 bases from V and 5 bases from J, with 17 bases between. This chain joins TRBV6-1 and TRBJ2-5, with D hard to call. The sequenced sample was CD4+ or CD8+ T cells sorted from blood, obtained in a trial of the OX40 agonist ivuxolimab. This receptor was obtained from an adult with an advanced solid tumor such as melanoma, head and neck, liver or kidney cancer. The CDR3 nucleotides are TGTGCCACCCGGATGGGGTTCCGGGAGACCCAGTACTTC. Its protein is CATRMGFRETQYF.